This is a list of T cell receptor beta chains from one sample in a study of neurological immune-mediated disorders. TCRdb reprocessed the 5' RACE reads with MiXCR, giving one entry per CDR3 protein. The sample lists 18,000 or so distinct CDR3 sequences; about 30% were seen once. Sequenced input: PBMCs. The receptors derive from a middle-aged man with HTLV-1-associated myelopathy (HAM/TSP). The CDR3 runs from the conserved cysteine through the conserved F or W. D genes are given only for firm matches. Size values are once, few and many counts, or a class for expanded clones, and some rows have none.

V: TRBV20-1; size: -; J: TRBJ2-3; D: -; CDR3: CSARWTWGTDTQYF; DNA: TGCAGTGCGAGGTGGACGTGGGGCACAGATACGCAGTATTTT
V: TRBV7-2; size: few; J: TRBJ2-3; D: TRBD2; CDR3: CASSHLAGDDTQYF; DNA: TGTGCCAGCAGCCATCTAGCGGGGGACGATACGCAGTATTTT
V: TRBV7-3; size: -; J: TRBJ1-1; D: -; CDR3: CASTLSPGKGWSEAFF; DNA: TGTGCCAGCACCCTAAGTCCGGGGAAAGGATGGAGCGAAGCTTTCTTT
V: TRBV20-1; size: few; J: TRBJ2-7; D: -; CDR3: CSARVEGAPYEQYF; DNA: TGCAGTGCTAGAGTGGAAGGCGCTCCCTACGAGCAGTACTTC
V: TRBV5-1; size: few; J: TRBJ2-2; D: -; CDR3: CASSLNPGPGELFF; DNA: TGCGCCAGCAGCCTAAACCCGGGTCCCGGGGAGCTGTTTTTT
V: TRBV18; size: -; J: TRBJ1-2; D: -; CDR3: CASSPRAETGSLYGYTF; DNA: TGTGCCAGCTCACCAAGGGCGGAAACAGGGAGTCTCTATGGCTACACCTTC
V: TRBV6-5; size: -; J: TRBJ2-2; D: -; CDR3: CASTGGGNTGELFF; DNA: TGTGCCAGCACCGGCGGTGGGAACACCGGGGAGCTGTTTTTT
V: TRBV6-5; size: -; J: TRBJ1-2; D: TRBD1; CDR3: CASRDRTDGYTF; DNA: TGTGCCAGCAGGGACAGGACCGACGGCTACACCTTC
V: TRBV20-1; size: -; J: TRBJ2-5; D: TRBD2; CDR3: CSARLLRDYQETQYF; DNA: TGCAGTGCTAGACTCCTCCGGGACTATCAAGAGACCCAGTACTTC
V: TRBV7-9; size: few; J: TRBJ2-1; D: -; CDR3: CASSLAASYNEQFF; DNA: TGTGCCAGCAGCTTAGCGGCCTCCTACAATGAGCAGTTCTTC
V: TRBV3-1; size: -; J: TRBJ2-1; D: -; CDR3: CASSQLHNEQFF; DNA: TGTGCCAGCAGCCAACTTCACAATGAGCAGTTCTTC
V: TRBV20-1; size: -; J: TRBJ2-5; D: -; CDR3: CSARGVDETQYF; DNA: TGCAGTGCCCGGGGAGTGGACGAGACCCAGTACTTC
V: TRBV21-1; size: once; J: TRBJ2-3; D: -; CDR3: CASSKEDRGRADTQYF; DNA: TGTGCCAGCAGCAAAGAGGACAGGGGCCGTGCAGATACGCAGTATTTT
V: TRBV3-1; size: medium-sized; J: TRBJ2-1; D: -; CDR3: CASSPTRDEQFF; DNA: TGTGCCAGCAGCCCGACCCGGGATGAGCAGTTCTTC
V: TRBV5-1; size: -; J: TRBJ1-4; D: -; CDR3: CASSPGLADEKLFF; DNA: TGCGCCAGCAGCCCGGGACTGGCGGATGAAAAACTGTTTTTT
V: TRBV20-1; size: few; J: TRBJ2-3; D: TRBD2; CDR3: CSASFSGGPGTQYF; DNA: TGCAGTGCTAGTTTTAGCGGGGGGCCAGGTACGCAGTATTTT
V: TRBV5-8; size: -; J: TRBJ2-3; D: -; CDR3: CASSSLGIGTDTQYF; DNA: TGTGCCAGCAGCTCGTTAGGTATCGGCACAGATACGCAGTATTTT
V: TRBV11-2; size: once; J: TRBJ2-3; D: TRBD2; CDR3: CASSLASGRATDTQYF; DNA: TGTGCCAGCAGCTTAGCTAGCGGGAGGGCCACAGATACGCAGTATTTT
V: TRBV3-1; size: few; J: TRBJ2-7; D: TRBD1; CDR3: CASSQSGQGSEQYF; DNA: TGTGCCAGCAGCCAGTCGGGACAGGGAAGCGAGCAGTACTTC
V: TRBV3-1; size: -; J: TRBJ2-3; D: -; CDR3: CASSHPLGGGGTDTQYF; DNA: TGTGCCAGCAGCCATCCCCTTGGGGGGGGCGGAACAGATACGCAGTATTTT
V: TRBV27; size: few; J: TRBJ1-2; D: TRBD1; CDR3: CASSLSDRAGGYTF; DNA: TGTGCCAGCAGTTTATCGGACAGGGCGGGTGGCTACACCTTC
V: TRBV5-1; size: many; J: TRBJ2-5; D: -; CDR3: CASSSELGRPEYETQYF; DNA: TGCGCCAGCAGCTCCGAGCTCGGGAGACCCGAATATGAGACCCAGTACTTC
V: TRBV5-5; size: many; J: TRBJ2-5; D: -; CDR3: CASSSLETQYF; DNA: TGTGCCAGCAGCTCTCTGGAGACCCAGTACTTC
V: TRBV20-1; size: -; J: TRBJ1-1; D: -; CDR3: CSARVGSTEAFF; DNA: TGCAGTGCTAGGGTCGGGAGCACTGAAGCTTTCTTT
V: TRBV20-1; size: -; J: TRBJ2-1; D: -; CDR3: CSAPLRATTDEQFF; DNA: TGCAGTGCACCTCTCCGGGCTACCACGGATGAGCAGTTCTTC
V: TRBV5-6; size: -; J: TRBJ1-2; D: -; CDR3: CASSPRTVYGGYTF; DNA: TGTGCCAGCAGCCCCCGGACAGTCTACGGTGGCTACACCTTC
V: TRBV6-6; size: few; J: TRBJ2-7; D: TRBD1; CDR3: CASSRQGAGEQYF; DNA: TGTGCCAGCAGCCGTCAGGGGGCAGGTGAGCAGTACTTC
V: TRBV20-1; size: -; J: TRBJ2-5; D: TRBD2; CDR3: CSARKTSVETQYF; DNA: TGCAGTGCTAGGAAGACTAGCGTAGAGACCCAGTACTTC
V: TRBV20-1; size: -; J: TRBJ2-3; D: -; CDR3: CSARDTGTVRTDTQYF; DNA: TGCAGTGCTAGAGATACCGGGACGGTTCGGACAGATACGCAGTATTTT
V: TRBV20-1; size: -; J: TRBJ2-1; D: -; CDR3: CSARVPDYNEQFF; DNA: TGCAGTGCTAGAGTTCCGGACTACAATGAGCAGTTCTTC
V: TRBV5-5; size: few; J: TRBJ2-7; D: -; CDR3: CASSWGDYEQYF; DNA: TGTGCCAGCAGCTGGGGGGACTACGAGCAGTACTTC
V: TRBV2; size: few; J: TRBJ1-1; D: -; CDR3: CASRGDMSEAFF; DNA: TGTGCCAGCAGGGGTGACATGTCCGAAGCTTTCTTT
V: TRBV5-1; size: -; J: TRBJ2-3; D: TRBD2; CDR3: CASSQELAGATTDTQYF; DNA: TGCGCCAGCAGCCAGGAACTAGCGGGGGCGACCACAGATACGCAGTATTTT
V: TRBV10-3; size: -; J: TRBJ2-1; D: TRBD2; CDR3: CAISAQGGVSYNEQFF; DNA: TGTGCCATCAGTGCCCAGGGAGGGGTTTCCTACAATGAGCAGTTCTTC
V: TRBV20-1; size: medium-sized; J: TRBJ2-2; D: TRBD1; CDR3: CSARPSHRGPGELFF; DNA: TGCAGTGCTAGACCCTCCCACAGGGGCCCCGGGGAGCTGTTTTTT